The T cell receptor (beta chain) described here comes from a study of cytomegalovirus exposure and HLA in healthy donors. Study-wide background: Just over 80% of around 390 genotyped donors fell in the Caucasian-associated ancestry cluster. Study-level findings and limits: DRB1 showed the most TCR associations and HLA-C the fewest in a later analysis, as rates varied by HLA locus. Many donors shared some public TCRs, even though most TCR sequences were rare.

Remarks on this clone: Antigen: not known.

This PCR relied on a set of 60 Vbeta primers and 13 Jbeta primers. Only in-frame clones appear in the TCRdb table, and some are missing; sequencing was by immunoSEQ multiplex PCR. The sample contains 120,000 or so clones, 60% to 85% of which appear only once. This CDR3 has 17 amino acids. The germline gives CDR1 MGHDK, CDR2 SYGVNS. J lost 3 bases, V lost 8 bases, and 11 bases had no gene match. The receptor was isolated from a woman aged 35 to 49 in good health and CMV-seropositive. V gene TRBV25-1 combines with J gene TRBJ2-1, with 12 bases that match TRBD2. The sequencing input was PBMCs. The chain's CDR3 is CASFSTSGGPGYNEQFF. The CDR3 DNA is TGTGCCAGCTTCTCTACTAGCGGGGGGCCCGGCTACAATGAGCAGTTCTTC.